The entry below describes one T cell receptor (beta chain). Its antigen is unknown. Healthy bone marrow donors made up the cohort. Primers: 60 Vbeta forward and 13 Jbeta reverse. The table came from immunoSEQ multiplex PCR; TCRdb's copy has only in-frame clones and leaves some out. The data hold approximately 190,000 clones, with over 65% observed a single time. Germline V gene data show CDR1 as MGHRA and CDR2 as YSYEKL. V was cut by 4 bases and J by 4 bases, with 10 bases left in between. The CDR3 is 13 amino acids. The sample is drawn from a study of cytomegalovirus exposure and HLA in healthy donors. Points from the study as a whole: Because they were indistinguishable, some V segments, including TRBV6-2 and TRBV6-3, were excluded. A later analysis found that most CMV-associated TCR beta chains appeared HLA-restricted. In most subjects, TCR beta sequences reportedly gave accurate predictions of HLA-A and HLA-B alleles.

This clonotype originated in a woman in her thirties in good health and CMV-seronegative. V usage is TRBV4-1 and J usage is TRBJ1-1; D is ambiguous. Specimen: PBMCs. As DNA, the CDR3 is TGCGCCAGCAGCCCTCCGGGTGGCACTGAAGCTTTCTTT. Amino acid sequence: CASSPPGGTEAFF.